This is a list of T cell receptor beta chains from one sample in a study of blood T cell repertoires in COVID-19. Sequencing was performed with immunoSEQ multiplex PCR; in TCRdb, only in-frame clones are kept and a portion is missing. Of roughly 230,000 clones in the sample, roughly four fifths were seen once. The specimen was peripheral blood. These TCRs come from a man aged 45-65 years with active or convalescent COVID-19. Both conserved end residues are part of each CDR3. A D gene is named only where the DNA matches it firmly. Some rows mark clone size as missing; the rest say once, few, many or name a class of expanded clone.

TGTGCCAGCAGCTGGTCGACAGGGGCCAATGAAAAACTGTTTTTT,CASSWSTGANEKLFF,TRBD1,TRBJ1-4,TRBV5-6,-
TGTGCCAGTAGCCTCCTCGCCGGGGGGCCGGGTCAGCCCCAGCATTTT,CASSLLAGGPGQPQHF,-,TRBJ1-5,TRBV19,-
TGTGCCAGCAGTTACGGCCCTCAAGGGACTTACAATGAGCAGTTCTTC,CASSYGPQGTYNEQFF,-,TRBJ2-1,TRBV6-5,-
TGTGCCAGCAGCGTAGACGAAGGGGGCTGGAATCAGCCCCAGCATTTT,CASSVDEGGWNQPQHF,TRBD1,TRBJ1-5,TRBV9,once
TGTGCCAGCAGCCAAGCGGCGGGGGTGAGCACAGATACGCAGTATTTT,CASSQAAGVSTDTQYF,TRBD2,TRBJ2-3,TRBV4-2,-
TGCGCCAGCAGCCTGACAGGGGACTATGGCTACACCTTC,CASSLTGDYGYTF,TRBD1,TRBJ1-2,TRBV5-1,-
TGTGCCACCAGTAGGGGGACCCACTCTGGGGCCAACGTCCTGACTTTC,CATSRGTHSGANVLTF,-,TRBJ2-6,TRBV27,few
TGTGCCAGCAGCCAAACCTCAGCCGGGGTGAGAGCTTTCTTT,CASSQTSAGVRAFF,-,TRBJ1-1,TRBV3-1/TRBV3-2,-
TGCGCCAGCAGACCGGACAGGGGTAGATTAGACACTGAAGCTTTCTTT,CASRPDRGRLDTEAFF,TRBD1,TRBJ1-1,TRBV5-1,-
TGTGCCAGCCCAGGACAGGGGGCCTCTGGGGCCAACGTCCTGACTTTC,CASPGQGASGANVLTF,TRBD1,TRBJ2-6,TRBV18,-
TGTGCCAGCAGTCGGACCGGGACAGGGGTTAAAGTGGGAGAGCAGTACTTC,CASSRTGTGVKVGEQYF,TRBD1,TRBJ2-7,TRBV6-6,-
TGTGCCTGGAGTGTACACGGGGGGCTGAACTATGGCTACACCTTC,CAWSVHGGLNYGYTF,-,TRBJ1-2,TRBV30,-
TGTGCCAGCAGCCCCACAACTCGGGCAGATACGCAGTATTTT,CASSPTTRADTQYF,-,TRBJ2-3,TRBV9,-
TGTGCCAGCAGTGGTTACAGGGGGCTGGGGCAAGAGACCCAGTACTTC,CASSGYRGLGQETQYF,TRBD1,TRBJ2-5,TRBV25-1,-
TGTGCCAGCAGTACCCGGGAGAGACAGCTGAACACTGAAGCTTTCTTT,CASSTRERQLNTEAFF,-,TRBJ1-1,TRBV6-2/TRBV6-3,-
TGTGCCAGCAGCTCAGGACTGAGCAATCAGCCCCAGCATTTT,CASSSGLSNQPQHF,-,TRBJ1-5,TRBV5-5,once
TGTGCCAGTAGTATGAAAGTGGGGAGCTATGGCTACACCTTC,CASSMKVGSYGYTF,-,TRBJ1-2,TRBV19,-
TGTGCCAGCAGCACCGGACAGGGAGGCGGGGAGCTGTTTTTT,CASSTGQGGGELFF,TRBD1,TRBJ2-2,TRBV11-1,-
TGCGCCAGCAGCTTGGTAGTGGGCGAGAACACTGAAGCTTTCTTT,CASSLVVGENTEAFF,-,TRBJ1-1,TRBV5-1,-
TGTGCCAGCAGTTCCGCCGGGACAGGGCTCTACGAGCAGTACTTC,CASSSAGTGLYEQYF,TRBD1,TRBJ2-7,TRBV28,few
TGTGCCAGGTCCCCCTCTTCAGGCCGGGAGCTGTTTTTT,CARSPSSGRELFF,-,TRBJ2-2,TRBV2,-
TGCGCCAGCAGCCAGGCCGGACAGGGGGGTTCACCCCTCCACTTT,CASSQAGQGGSPLHF,TRBD1,TRBJ1-6,TRBV4-1,-
TGTGCCTGGAGTGAGGGGGTAATTAATGAAAAACTGTTTTTT,CAWSEGVINEKLFF,-,TRBJ1-4,TRBV30,-
TGTGCCTGGAGTGTACCAACAGGGTACAATGAGCAGTTCTTC,CAWSVPTGYNEQFF,-,TRBJ2-1,TRBV30,-
TGTGCCAGCTCACCGCTCAGGGGGCCTAACTATGGCTACACCTTC,CASSPLRGPNYGYTF,TRBD1,TRBJ1-2,TRBV18,-
TGTGCCAGCAGGGGCTCCCGTTACGAGCAGTACTTC,CASRGSRYEQYF,-,TRBJ2-7,TRBV28,-